This T cell receptor (beta chain) is drawn from a study of blood T cell repertoires in COVID-19. Authors' processing steps: Quantification of nucleated cells was approximated via reference gene primer amplification. Clones were sequenced by immunoSEQ multiplex PCR, and TCRdb holds only the in-frame ones, with some missing. The DNA was the basis for D and trimming; V, J and clone size are from that table. This table has 390,000 or so clones, nearly 90% appearing once. Sequences were obtained from peripheral blood. The receptor comes from a man aged 18 to 30 with active or convalescent COVID-19.

The CDR3 DNA sequence: TGTGCCAGCAGTTACCACGACAGGGCGGACACTGAAGCTTTCTTT. This sequence encodes CASSYHDRADTEAFF. The rearrangement joins TRBV6-5 to TRBJ1-1, with 7 positions matching TRBD1. V dropped 2 bases and J dropped 3; count of bases not matched to a gene: 6. Germline V CDR1 and CDR2: MNHEY, SVGAGI. This CDR3 comprises 15 residues.